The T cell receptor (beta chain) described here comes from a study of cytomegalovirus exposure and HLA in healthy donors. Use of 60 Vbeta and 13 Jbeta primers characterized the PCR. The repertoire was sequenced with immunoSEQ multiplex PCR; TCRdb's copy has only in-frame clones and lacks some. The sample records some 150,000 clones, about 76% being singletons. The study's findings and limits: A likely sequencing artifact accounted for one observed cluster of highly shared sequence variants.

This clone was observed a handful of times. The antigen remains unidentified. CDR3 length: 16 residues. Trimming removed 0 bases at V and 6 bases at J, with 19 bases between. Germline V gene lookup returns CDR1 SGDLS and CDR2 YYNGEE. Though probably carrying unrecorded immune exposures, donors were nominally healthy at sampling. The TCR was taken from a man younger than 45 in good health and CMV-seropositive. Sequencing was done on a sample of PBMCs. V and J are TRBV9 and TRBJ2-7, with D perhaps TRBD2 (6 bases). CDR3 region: CASSVEAGSGGREQYF. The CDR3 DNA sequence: TGTGCCAGCAGCGTAGAGGCGGGGTCCGGCGGTCGCGAGCAGTACTTC.